These 29 T cell receptor beta chains share one sample of origin, sequenced in a study of tissue T cells after allogeneic stem cell transplantation. Indicated time point: mouse harvest day 7 after allogeneic transplant. Tail vein injection delivered 10^7 T-cell-depleted bone marrow cells and 10^6 splenic CD5+ T cells. Measured with immunoSEQ multiplex PCR; TCRdb has only the in-frame clones, and not every one. The sample has 8,500 to 9,500 clones; about 42% are singletons. Sequenced: gut tissue. The receptors were gathered from a female BALB/c mouse given C57BL/6 T cells with graft-versus-host disease after an allogeneic hematopoietic cell transplant.

Concerning this clone itself: Gene and germline names: mouse. The CDR3 end falls 1 residue outside the read, so it is completed with the germline J gene. The chain links TRBV3 to TRBJ1-2; D uncertain. CDR3 length: 11 residues. In germline, CDR1 is SNHLY, CDR2 FYNGKV (reference sequence). V was trimmed by 6 bases and J by 0 bases, leaving 2 bases between them. Here the CDR3 reads CASSANSDYTF. The sequenced part of the CDR3 DNA is TGTGCCAGCAGTGCAAACTCCGACTACACC.

About this clone itself: Gene names follow the mouse nomenclature. The CDR3 goes on 1 residue after the read ends, and that part is filled in from the germline J gene. V usage is TRBV14 and J usage is TRBJ2-2, with unresolved D. This CDR3 spans 11 amino acids. Looked up from germline, CDR1 is SGHDT and CDR2 is FRDEAV. Trimming removed 5 bases from V and 5 bases from J, with 4 bases in between. The DNA read from the CDR3 is TGTGCCAGCAGACAAACCGGGCAGCTCTAC. Its translation is CASRQTGQLY. The CDR3, in full, reads CASRQTGQLYF.

As regards this clone: Genes and germline come from the mouse. The read is 1 residue too short to cover the CDR3 end, so that end is filled in from the germline J gene. The rearrangement uses TRBV13-2 and TRBJ2-4; TRBD1 or TRBD2 may be the D gene (6 bases each). V was trimmed by 1 base and J by 0 bases, leaving 9 bases between them. This CDR3 is 15 amino acids long. The germline gives CDR1 NNHNN, CDR2 SYGAGS (reference sequence). The CDR3 bases that were read are TGTGCCAGCGGTGATTGGGGGCCTAGTCAAAACACCTTGTAC. The encoded protein is CASGDWGPSQNTLY. The whole CDR3 reads CASGDWGPSQNTLYF.

With respect to this clone: The genes and germline here are from mouse. The CDR3 is cut off 1 residue early in the read; its end comes from the germline J gene. V and J are TRBV3 and TRBJ2-2; no firm D call. The CDR3 consists of 13 residues. Trimming pared 3 bases from V and 2 bases from J, leaving 4 bases between. The germline V gene has CDR1 SNHLY and CDR2 FYNGKV (reference sequence). The CDR3 reads CASSFHNTGQLYF. CDR3 DNA (partial): TGTGCCAGCAGCTTCCATAACACCGGGCAGCTCTAC.

This clone was observed a handful of times. Mouse gene names apply. The CDR3 is cut off 1 residue early in the read; its end comes from the germline J gene. J is TRBJ2-3 and V is TRBV15, with 10 bases aligning to TRBD2. The germline V gene encodes CDR1 SGHND and CDR2 FRSKSL. The CDR3 consists of 16 residues. V gave up 6 bases and J gave up 0 bases; unmatched junction bases: 6. This CDR3 is CASSLDWGASAETLYF. CDR3 bases read: TGTGCCAGCAGCCTCGACTGGGGGGCTAGTGCAGAAACGCTGTAT.

Worth noting for this clone: The gene names given are mouse names. The CDR3 is cut off 1 residue early in the read; its end comes from the germline J gene. The chain has TRBV4 and TRBJ2-5; tentative D call: TRBD2 (7 bases). Looked up from germline, CDR1 is LGHDT and CDR2 is YNNKQL (reference sequence). The V and J ends lost 4 bases and 6 bases respectively, with 17 bases between them. The CDR3 contains 15 residues. Partial CDR3 DNA: TGTGCCAGCAGCTCCCCGGGTGGGGGGCTGGACACCCAGTAC. This sequence encodes CASSSPGGGLDTQY. The whole CDR3 protein reads CASSSPGGGLDTQYF.

As concerns this clone: The genes and germline here are from mouse. The read terminates 1 residue ahead of where the CDR3 ends, so the germline J gene completes it. J is TRBJ2-7 and V is TRBV13-1, with D perhaps TRBD1 (6 bases). Germline V gives CDR1 NSHNY, CDR2 SYGAGN. With 1 base removed from V and 4 bases from J, the gap between germline ends came to 9 bases. There are 13 residues in the CDR3. CDR3 protein: CASSDWTEYEQYF. CDR3 DNA, as far as it was read: TGTGCCAGCAGTGATTGGACAGAATATGAACAGTAC.

Points on this clone: Mouse gene names and germline throughout. Here the CDR3 reads CASSLVQGGNQAPLF. The sequenced CDR3 bases are TGTGCCAGCTCTCTCGTCCAGGGAGGCAACCAGGCTCCGCTT. V and J are TRBV12-1 and TRBJ1-5; weak D call: TRBD1 (5 bases). Read data end 1 residue before the CDR3 end; the end is taken from the germline J gene. The CDR3 has 15 amino acids. Deletions cut 0 bases from V and 3 bases from J, with 11 bases between. From germline, CDR1 is SGHSN and CDR2 HYEKVE.

There are a few counts of this clone. Mouse gene names apply. The CDR3 end falls 1 residue outside the read, so it is completed with the germline J gene. This rearrangement joins TRBV4 to TRBJ2-5; 9 nucleotides line up with TRBD2. This CDR3 is 14 amino acids long. Germline values: CDR1 LGHDT, CDR2 YNNKQL (reference sequence). V gave up 5 bases and J gave up 8 bases; unmatched junction bases: 8. The CDR3 DNA, read in part, is TGTGCCAGCAGCCCTTGGGGGGGCGCTGGCACCCAGTAC. Translating it yields CASSPWGGAGTQY. The CDR3 as a whole reads CASSPWGGAGTQYF.

In regard to this clone: Gene names denote mouse genes. The read gets to within 1 residue of the CDR3 end, and the germline J gene fills in the rest. The chain carries TRBV3 and TRBJ1-2; D possibly corresponds to TRBD1 (6 bases). Germline-derived CDR1 and CDR2 are SNHLY and FYNGKV (reference sequence). This CDR3 region has 14 residues. V was shortened by 5 bases and J by 2 bases, with 12 bases between the two germline ends. This CDR3 reads CASSLRGGNSDYTF. CDR3 bases read: TGTGCCAGCAGCCTCAGGGGCGGGAACTCCGACTACACC. Full variable domain (missing parts from reference TRBV3 and TRBJ1-2): GPKVLQIPSHQIIDMGQMVTLNCDPVSNHLYFYWYKQILGQQMEFLVNFYNGKVMEKSKLFKDQFSVERPDGSYFTLKIQPTALEDSAVYFCASSLRGGNSDYTFGSGTRLLVI.

This clone is termed medium-sized. The genes are named according to mouse. With the read ending 1 residue before the CDR3 end, the germline J gene is used to fill in that end. This chain connects TRBV23 to TRBJ2-7; TRBD2 was called by the table and not checked on the DNA. The CDR3 is 14 residues long. The germline gives CDR1 KGHTA, CDR2 FQNQQP. CDR3 sequence reads: CSSSRDWGESEQYF. The sequenced CDR3 bases are TGCTCCAGCAGCAGGGACTGGGGGGAGAGCGAACAGTAC. Variable domain in full (rest from reference TRBV23 and TRBJ2-7): DAAVTQKPRYLIKMKGQEAEMKCIPEKGHTAVFWYQQKQSKELKFLIYFQNQQPLDQIDMVKERFSAVCPSSSLCSLGIRTCEAEDSALYLCSSSRDWGESEQYFGPGTRLTVL.

This clone was seen a few times. Germline and genes: mouse. The CDR3 is cut off 1 residue early in the read; its end comes from the germline J gene. V is TRBV5 and J is TRBJ2-3; D gene uncertain. The CDR3 sequence is 14 residues long. The V end was cut by 1 base, the J end by 1 base, with 6 bases between. Looked up from germline, CDR1 is LGHNA and CDR2 is YNLKQL (reference sequence). The CDR3 is CASSQGWGAETLYF. The DNA read from the CDR3 is TGTGCCAGCAGCCAAGGGTGGGGTGCAGAAACGCTGTAT.

On this clone itself: Mouse germline and gene names are used. The read ends 1 residue before the CDR3 terminus; that terminus is restored from the germline J gene. The chain joins TRBV13-1 to TRBJ2-5; D possibly corresponds to TRBD1 (6 bases). Germline loops: CDR1 NSHNY, CDR2 SYGAGN. The V end was cut by 0 bases, the J end by 3 bases, with 8 bases between. This CDR3 has 14 amino acids. The part of the CDR3 DNA that was read is TGTGCCAGCAGTGATGGGGGACATCAAGACACCCAGTAC. It is translated as CASSDGGHQDTQY. The whole CDR3 region reads CASSDGGHQDTQYF.

On this clone: Gene names and germline match the mouse. The read is 1 residue too short to cover the CDR3 end, so that end is filled in from the germline J gene. The rearrangement uses TRBV29 and TRBJ2-7, with TRBD1 matching over 7 bases. J was trimmed by 4 bases and V by 6 bases; bases with no gene match: 0. In germline, CDR1 is MSHET, CDR2 SYDVDS. The CDR3 sequence is 11 residues long. The covered CDR3 bases are TGTGCTAGCAGACAGGGGTATGAACAGTAC. As protein: CASRQGYEQY. The whole CDR3 region reads CASRQGYEQYF.

This clone has just one count. The listed genes are named as in mouse. The read halts 1 residue ahead of the CDR3 end, with the missing end drawn from the germline J gene. The rearrangement links TRBV12-1 to TRBJ2-5; 10 nucleotides agree with TRBD2. CDR3 size: 16 residues. Germline CDR1 and CDR2: SGHSN and HYEKVE. The junction had 4 bases not matched to a gene; V was cut back by 2 bases and J by 0 bases. CDR3 protein: CASSRTGGYNQDTQYF. The CDR3 DNA, read in part, is TGTGCCAGCTCTCGGACTGGGGGCTATAACCAAGACACCCAGTAC. The full variable domain, rest sourced from reference TRBV12-1 and TRBJ2-5, is DSGVVQSPRHIIKEKGGRSVLTCIPISGHSNVVWYQQTLGKELKFLIQHYEKVERDKGFLPSRFSVQQFDDYHSEMNMSALELEDSAMYFCASSRTGGYNQDTQYFGPGTRLLVL.

Comment on this clone: Genes and germline come from the mouse. The observed sequence ends 1 residue before the CDR3 terminus, with the missing tail filled in from the germline J gene. The J gene is TRBJ2-5, the V gene TRBV15; TRBD1 aligns across 9 bases. The CDR3 runs 16 residues. Trimming took 5 bases from V and 4 from J; bases not matched to a gene: 10. Looked up from germline, CDR1 is SGHND and CDR2 is FRSKSL. The CDR3 DNA, read in part, is TGTGCCAGCAGTCCGTCCCGGGACAGGGAAAAAGACACCCAGTAC. This sequence encodes CASSPSRDREKDTQY. In full, the CDR3 reads CASSPSRDREKDTQYF.

This clone was observed a few times. Germline and genes here are mouse. From the germline J gene comes the end of the CDR3, since the read stops 1 residue before it. This chain uses TRBV13-1 with TRBJ1-3; D is undetermined. The CDR3 extends over 12 amino acids. Germline loops: CDR1 NSHNY, CDR2 SYGAGN. Trimming removed 4 bases from V and 2 bases from J, with 4 bases in between. Incomplete CDR3 DNA: TGTGCCAGCAGTTGGGCTGGAAATACGCTCTAT. This gives the protein CASSWAGNTLY. The whole CDR3 protein is CASSWAGNTLYF.

This clone occurred a few times. Genes and germline are mouse. The read stops 1 residue short of the end of the CDR3; the missing end is completed from the germline J gene. The chain recombines TRBV26 with TRBJ2-5; D gene unclear. Trimming shortened V by 4 bases and J by 3 bases, and 8 bases separated the two germline ends. Germline-derived CDR1 and CDR2 are KGHPV and FQNQEV (reference sequence). This CDR3 region has 13 residues. Incomplete CDR3 DNA: TGTGCCAGCAGTCCGACAAAACAAGACACCCAGTAC. Its translation is CASSPTKQDTQY. The full CDR3 reads CASSPTKQDTQYF.

In the case of this clone: Each gene name is a mouse one. The read is 1 residue too short to cover the CDR3 end, so that end is filled in from the germline J gene. The chain combines TRBV16 with TRBJ2-1; tentatively, D is TRBD1 (6 bases). CDR1 and CDR2 from the germline V gene are SGHSA and FRNQAP. The CDR3 length is 14 residues. V was pared by 7 bases and J by 3 bases, with 13 bases between. The covered CDR3 bases are TGTGCAAGCAATACCGGGACAATCTATGCTGAGCAGTTC. This translates into CASNTGTIYAEQF. In full, the CDR3 reads CASNTGTIYAEQFF.

With respect to this clone: Germline and genes: mouse. The read ends 1 residue shy of where the CDR3 ends; the end is completed using the germline J gene. The chain combines TRBV23 with TRBJ2-2. CDR1 and CDR2 from the germline V gene are KGHTA and FQNQQP. CDR3 length: 13 residues. CDR3 DNA (partial): TGTGCCAGCAGTCTCGACAACACCGGGCAGCTCTAC. This codes for CASSLDNTGQLY. The entire CDR3 reads CASSLDNTGQLYF. The entire variable domain, with the rest obtained from reference TRBV23 and TRBJ2-2, is as follows: DAAVTQKPRYLIKMKGQEAEMKCIPEKGHTAVFWYQQKQSKELKFLIYFQNQQPLDQIDMVKERFSAVCPSSSLCSLGIRTCEAEDSALYLCASSLDNTGQLYFGEGSKLTVL.

This clone came up a few times. Genes here carry mouse names. The CDR3 extends 1 residue past the end of the read, so its final part is completed from the germline J gene. This chain links TRBV12-2 with TRBJ1-4, with 7 bases matching TRBD1. J gave up 4 bases and V 0 bases, and 1 base lay outside the gene matches. Germline lookup yields CDR1 SGHLS and CDR2 HYDKME. The CDR3 contains 14 residues. CDR3 in amino acids: CASSLWTGNERLFF. Partial CDR3 DNA: TGTGCCAGCTCTCTCTGGACAGGCAACGAAAGATTATTT.

As to this clone: Mouse gene names and germline throughout. The read is 1 residue too short to cover the CDR3 end, so that end is filled in from the germline J gene. The chain links TRBV26 to TRBJ1-1; TRBD1 is a possible D gene (5 bases). The CDR3 is 12 residues long. CDR1 is KGHPV, CDR2 FQNQEV, per germline (reference sequence). Trimming removed 4 bases from V and 4 bases from J, with 7 bases in between. The DNA read from the CDR3 is TGTGCCAGCAGTCAGGGGTTCACAGAAGTCTTC. This encodes CASSQGFTEVF. The full CDR3 protein is CASSQGFTEVFF.

A word on this clone: Gene labels here are mouse ones. The sequence runs out 1 residue before the end of the CDR3; the remainder is reconstructed from the germline J gene. The V and J genes are TRBV3 and TRBJ2-2, with TRBD1 identical over 7 bases. From germline, CDR1 is SNHLY and CDR2 FYNGKV (reference sequence). J lost 3 bases, V lost 5 bases, and 3 bases had no gene match. CDR3 length equals 14 residues. CDR3 amino acids: CASSPGQYTGQLYF. The sequenced CDR3 bases are TGTGCCAGCAGCCCGGGACAGTACACCGGGCAGCTCTAC.

Details on this clone: Gene names denote mouse genes. The CDR3 end lies 1 residue beyond the end of the read and is filled in from the germline J gene. The chain joins TRBV19 to TRBJ2-5; the match to TRBD1 covers 11 bases. Germline V gives CDR1 FNHDT, CDR2 SITEND (reference sequence). The CDR3 extends over 15 amino acids. The V gene end was trimmed by 0 bases and the J gene end by 4 bases; junction bases not matched to a gene: 1. CDR3 amino acids: CASSIEGQGEDTQYF. CDR3 bases read: TGTGCCAGCAGTATAGAGGGACAGGGGGAAGACACCCAGTAC.

This clone has a handful of counts. The genes are named according to mouse. The read gets to within 1 residue of the CDR3 end, and the germline J gene fills in the rest. This sequence joins TRBV26 and TRBJ1-3; 10 positions agree with TRBD1. CDR1 KGHPV and CDR2 FQNQEV come from the germline V gene (reference sequence). The CDR3 length is 15 residues. The trim removed 3 bases at V and 3 bases at J, leaving 2 bases unmatched. CDR3 loop: CASSLWTGGGNTLYF. The CDR3 bases that were read are TGTGCCAGCAGTCTATGGACAGGGGGTGGAAATACGCTCTAT.

About this clone: Gene names and germline match the mouse. The DNA ends 1 residue before the CDR3 does, and the rest of the CDR3 is filled in from the germline J gene. This chain links TRBV13-2 with TRBJ2-1; 9 nucleotides agree with TRBD2. The CDR3 is 15 residues long. J gave up 1 base and V 5 bases, and 4 bases lay outside the gene matches. Germline values: CDR1 NNHNN, CDR2 SYGAGS (reference sequence). CDR3 residues: CASGPGTGNYAEQFF. The sequenced CDR3 bases are TGTGCCAGCGGGCCCGGGACTGGGAACTATGCTGAGCAGTTC.

Sample share makes this clone medium-sized. The gene names here belong to mouse. The DNA read from the CDR3 is TGTGCCAGCAGTCCCGGACGGCCCCAGGCTCCGCTT. It is translated as CASSPGRPQAPL. The whole CDR3 sequence is CASSPGRPQAPLF. V and J are TRBV13-3 and TRBJ1-5; D unclear. The read is 1 residue too short to cover the CDR3 end, so that end is filled in from the germline J gene. V was clipped by 4 bases and J by 6 bases, with 11 bases between them. This CDR3 has 13 amino acids. Per the germline V gene, CDR1 is NNHDY and CDR2 is SYVADS.

This clone appeared a few times. Gene names follow the mouse nomenclature. The read gets to within 1 residue of the CDR3 end, and the germline J gene fills in the rest. The chain joins TRBV26 to TRBJ1-4; D is uncertain. The V end lost 0 bases, the J end lost 2 bases, and 4 bases lay between the germline ends. This CDR3 is built from 14 residues. From germline, CDR1 is KGHPV and CDR2 FQNQEV (reference sequence). The CDR3 bases that were read are TGTGCCAGCAGTCTGTCGGGGTCCAACGAAAGATTATTT. Protein sequence: CASSLSGSNERLF. The entire CDR3 reads CASSLSGSNERLFF. The whole variable domain, filled in from reference TRBV26 and TRBJ1-4, reads NSKVIQTPRYLVKGQGQKAKMRCIPEKGHPVVFWYQQNKNNEFKFLINFQNQEVLQQIDMTEKRFSAECPSNSPCSLEIQSSEAGDSALYLCASSLSGSNERLFFGHGTKLSVL.

Only a few counts were recorded for this clone. Gene names and germline match the mouse. The CDR3 end is not reached by the read, which stops 1 residue before it; the germline J gene fills it in. This chain uses TRBV16 with TRBJ2-4; no clear D gene. V lost 0 bases and J 3 bases, leaving 4 bases between the germline ends. In germline, CDR1 is SGHSA, CDR2 FRNQAP. This CDR3 region has 13 residues. The CDR3 DNA, read in part, is TGTGCAAGCAGCTTAGAGCAGCAAAACACCTTGTAC. Its translation is CASSLEQQNTLY. In full, the CDR3 is CASSLEQQNTLYF.